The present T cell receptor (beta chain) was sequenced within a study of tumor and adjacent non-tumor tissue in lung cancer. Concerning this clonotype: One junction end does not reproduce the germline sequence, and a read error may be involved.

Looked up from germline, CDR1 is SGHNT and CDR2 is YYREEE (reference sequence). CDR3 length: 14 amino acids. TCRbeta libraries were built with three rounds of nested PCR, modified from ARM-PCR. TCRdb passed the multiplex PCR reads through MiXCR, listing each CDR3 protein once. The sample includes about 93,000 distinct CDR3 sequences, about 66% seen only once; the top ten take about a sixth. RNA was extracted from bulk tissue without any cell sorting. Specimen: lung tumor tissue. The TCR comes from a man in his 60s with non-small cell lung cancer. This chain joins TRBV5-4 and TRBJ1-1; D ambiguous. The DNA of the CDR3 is TGTCCCAGCAGCCCAAGGGATAGGTGCACTGAAGCTTTCTTT. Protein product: CPSSPRDRCTEAFF.